This TCR beta chain was captured in a study of blood T cell dynamics during melanoma immunotherapy. Indicated time point: week 3, after first cycle of checkpoint inhibitor. Samples come from before therapy and from week 3 after the first blockade cycle. No patient had earlier systemic cancer treatment, concurrent immunosuppressants, or another active cancer. Measured with immunoSEQ multiplex PCR; TCRdb has only the in-frame clones, and not every one. There are 10,000 to 13,000 clones in the sample; more than 70% occur only once, and 5% to 7.5% lies in the top ten. Sequenced material: blood, taken from a patient treated with checkpoint blockade. The receptor was isolated from a human donor with melanoma.

The CDR3, as DNA: TGCGCCAGCAGCTTGGTCCAGGCGGGGAGGGGTGAAAAACTGTTTTTT. It is translated as CASSLVQAGRGEKLFF. V usage is TRBV5-1 and J usage is TRBJ1-4; weak D call: TRBD1 (5 bases). Trimming pared 0 bases from V and 7 bases from J, leaving 16 bases between. Germline CDR1 and CDR2: SGHRS and YFSETQ. The CDR3 length is 16 residues.